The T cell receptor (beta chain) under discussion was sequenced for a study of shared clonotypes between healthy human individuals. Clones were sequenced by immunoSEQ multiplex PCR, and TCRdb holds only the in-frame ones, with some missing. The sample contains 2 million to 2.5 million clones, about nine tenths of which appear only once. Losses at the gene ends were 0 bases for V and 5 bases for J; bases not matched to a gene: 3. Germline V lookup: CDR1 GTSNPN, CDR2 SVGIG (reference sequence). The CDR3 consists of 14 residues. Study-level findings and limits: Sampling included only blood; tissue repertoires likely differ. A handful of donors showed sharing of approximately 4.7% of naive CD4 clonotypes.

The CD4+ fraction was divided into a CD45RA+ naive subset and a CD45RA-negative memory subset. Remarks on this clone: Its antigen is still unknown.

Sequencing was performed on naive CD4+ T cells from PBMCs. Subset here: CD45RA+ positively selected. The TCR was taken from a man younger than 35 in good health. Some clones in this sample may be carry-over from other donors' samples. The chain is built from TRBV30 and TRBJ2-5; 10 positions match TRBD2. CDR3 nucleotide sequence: TGTGCCTGGAGTGTAGCGGGAGGGCTGGAGACCCAGTACTTC. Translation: CAWSVAGGLETQYF. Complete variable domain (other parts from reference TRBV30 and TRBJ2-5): SQTIHQWPATLVQPVGSPLSLECTVEGTSNPNLYWYRQAAGRGLQLLFYSVGIGQISSEVPQNLSASRPQDRQFILSSKKLLLSDSGFYLCAWSVAGGLETQYFGPGTRLLVL.